A selection of T cell receptor beta chains follows, all from one sample in a study of T cells in localized non-small cell lung cancer. Measured with immunoSEQ multiplex PCR; TCRdb has only the in-frame clones, and not every one. The sample yields tens of thousands of clones, about 91% seen once. Sequences were derived from peripheral blood, sampled before any cancer treatment. Receptor source: a man aged 35 to 70 with stage I squamous cell lung carcinoma. Each CDR3 is given without its conserved first and last residue. Fields, in order: D gene, V gene, CDR3 protein. The D gene is left open where the match is weak.

d_call: TRBD2
v_call: TRBV6-5
cdr3_aa: ASSYSSGGETQY

d_call: TRBD2
v_call: TRBV19
cdr3_aa: ASKRAGGSEETQY

d_call: .
v_call: TRBV2
cdr3_aa: ASSEQPPMGQH

d_call: .
v_call: TRBV6-6
cdr3_aa: ASSYSTGITEAF

d_call: .
v_call: TRBV27
cdr3_aa: ASSSSGADYGYT

d_call: .
v_call: TRBV5-1
cdr3_aa: ASSRGARDEKLF

d_call: .
v_call: TRBV6-6
cdr3_aa: ASTWAPQGDTQY

d_call: TRBD1
v_call: TRBV7-2
cdr3_aa: ASSSPGQGARINGYT

d_call: .
v_call: TRBV5-6
cdr3_aa: ASSSRRAGTDTQY

d_call: .
v_call: TRBV2
cdr3_aa: ASSARVGLYSPLH

d_call: TRBD1
v_call: TRBV5-1
cdr3_aa: ASSRSIGTGLNGYT

d_call: TRBD1
v_call: TRBV19
cdr3_aa: ATRDRGGSGANVLT

d_call: .
v_call: TRBV6-6
cdr3_aa: ASSLGGMNTEAF

d_call: .
v_call: TRBV6-5
cdr3_aa: ASTRLDPYEQY

d_call: .
v_call: TRBV28
cdr3_aa: ASTHRVAGNEQF

d_call: .
v_call: TRBV5-1
cdr3_aa: ASSLGNSYPNEKLF

d_call: .
v_call: TRBV12-5
cdr3_aa: ASGLGRQTTMNTEAF

d_call: .
v_call: TRBV30
cdr3_aa: AWSFQERRNTEAF

d_call: .
v_call: TRBV4-1
cdr3_aa: ASSEGGVSNQPQH

d_call: .
v_call: TRBV6-5
cdr3_aa: ASSQTETYEQY

d_call: .
v_call: TRBV6-5
cdr3_aa: ASSYSQRMINYGYT

d_call: TRBD1
v_call: TRBV29-1
cdr3_aa: SGMETGAGTDTQY

d_call: .
v_call: TRBV28
cdr3_aa: ASSLEQGINEKLF

d_call: .
v_call: TRBV5-6
cdr3_aa: ASSAGHPGNEQY

d_call: TRBD2
v_call: TRBV5-1
cdr3_aa: ASSPWTSGGVDTQY

d_call: TRBD1
v_call: TRBV7-2
cdr3_aa: ASSLGTGTGVTEAF

d_call: .
v_call: TRBV6-5
cdr3_aa: ASSTGITEKLF

d_call: .
v_call: TRBV20-1
cdr3_aa: SAHVINEQF

d_call: .
v_call: TRBV6-1
cdr3_aa: ASSEPLASSRTDTQY

d_call: .
v_call: TRBV7-9
cdr3_aa: ASSLQGGDTGELF

d_call: .
v_call: TRBV28
cdr3_aa: ASSSSQRYSGANVLT

d_call: .
v_call: TRBV29-1
cdr3_aa: SVEGQMNTEAF

d_call: .
v_call: TRBV10-3
cdr3_aa: AISIVQGKDTNYGYT

d_call: .
v_call: TRBV5-6
cdr3_aa: ASSFRQGLQETQY

d_call: .
v_call: TRBV6-1
cdr3_aa: ASRGLEAF

d_call: .
v_call: TRBV6-1
cdr3_aa: ASYLGEAF

d_call: .
v_call: TRBV5-4
cdr3_aa: ASRGVGTDNYGYT

d_call: TRBD2
v_call: TRBV27
cdr3_aa: ASSLTGRGVTGELF

d_call: .
v_call: TRBV5-4
cdr3_aa: ASSPSWSSYNEQF

d_call: .
v_call: TRBV19
cdr3_aa: ASSIDRDQPQH

d_call: .
v_call: TRBV9
cdr3_aa: ASSVVEGQNTGELF

d_call: .
v_call: TRBV6-1
cdr3_aa: ASSEALIATNEKLF

d_call: .
v_call: TRBV5-5
cdr3_aa: ASSYDKQGSGNTIY

d_call: TRBD1
v_call: TRBV5-1
cdr3_aa: ASSSRTGDNEQF

d_call: TRBD1
v_call: TRBV27
cdr3_aa: ASSNRPGQGALNSPLH

d_call: .
v_call: TRBV6-5
cdr3_aa: ASSATGTPSYEQY

d_call: TRBD1
v_call: TRBV18
cdr3_aa: ASGGQTGPYEQY

d_call: .
v_call: TRBV27
cdr3_aa: ASSTRGRQPQH

d_call: TRBD2
v_call: TRBV19
cdr3_aa: ASSILAGYNEQF

d_call: .
v_call: TRBV2
cdr3_aa: ASSGSGQKH

d_call: .
v_call: TRBV6-5
cdr3_aa: ASREEDTQY

d_call: .
v_call: TRBV21-1
cdr3_aa: ASSKGSVGVGSYGYT

d_call: .
v_call: TRBV19
cdr3_aa: ASSGTHAYTTQY